This entry lists 9 T cell receptor beta chains sequenced from one sample in a study of T cells after yellow fever vaccination. TCRdb itself ran the 5' RACE reads through MiXCR, one entry per CDR3 protein. The top ten clones hold over 12% of a sample with 500,000 to 650,000 distinct CDR3 sequences, about 14% of them seen once. The specimen comprised PBMCs, sampled on the day of the yellow fever booster vaccination. The source is a man aged 30 to 39 who received the YFV17D yellow fever vaccine.

The V gene is TRBV5-4, the J gene TRBJ1-1; TRBD1 matches at 7 bases. CDR1 and CDR2 from the germline V gene are SGHNT and YYREEE (reference sequence). Trimming removed 5 bases from V and 0 bases from J; junction bases left unmatched: 4. This CDR3 is built from 14 residues. CDR3 sequence reads: CASRAGQMNTEAFF. The CDR3 DNA reads as TGTGCCAGCAGGGCGGGACAGATGAACACTGAAGCTTTCTTT.

This clonotype appeared a few times. This chain connects TRBV15 to TRBJ2-7; TRBD1 matches 8 bases. The CDR3 length is 16 residues. The V and J ends lost 3 bases and 6 bases, in that order; junction bases with no gene match: 13. Germline values: CDR1 LNHNV, CDR2 YYDKDF (reference sequence). CDR3 bases: TGTGCCACCAGCAGCGATCGTGGGGGGACAGGTGCCGAGCAGTACTTC. Translated, it gives CATSSDRGGTGAEQYF.

The chain employs TRBV12-3 or TRBV12-4 and TRBJ2-1; D perhaps matches TRBD2 (6 bases). V shed 5 bases and J shed 2 bases, with 10 bases lying between them. The CDR3 sequence is 14 residues long. The chain's CDR3 is CASSEGEAYNEQFF. For the CDR3, the DNA is TGTGCCAGCAGTGAAGGGGAGGCCTACAATGAGCAGTTCTTC.

Ten or more counts support this clonotype. A junction end diverges from the germline sequence, so it may reflect a read error. J is TRBJ2-3 and V is TRBV7-2; D ambiguous. CDR1 and CDR2 from the germline V gene are SGHTA and FQGNSA. There are 14 residues in the CDR3. As DNA, the CDR3 is TGCGCCAGCAGCTTGGAAGTGGGGACAGATACGCAGTATTTT. It yields the protein CASSLEVGTDTQYF.

The rearrangement links TRBV7-2 to TRBJ2-3; 8 nucleotides line up with TRBD2. From germline, CDR1 is SGHTA and CDR2 FQGNSA. V lost 3 bases and J lost 3; bases outside the gene matches: 5. This CDR3 has 15 residues. DNA for the CDR3: TGTGCCAGCAGCTTTGTGGCGGGGGGAACAGATACGCAGTATTTT. This gives the protein CASSFVAGGTDTQYF.

This clonotype has a handful of counts. The chain uses TRBV4-3 and TRBJ1-2; tentatively, D is TRBD1 (5 bases). The CDR3 contains 15 residues. Germline lookup yields CDR1 LGHNA and CDR2 YSLEER. V dropped 3 bases and J dropped 1 base, with 12 bases sitting between them. CDR3 sequence: CASSQGRLGNYGYTF. CDR3 coding DNA: TGCGCCAGCAGCCAGGGACGGCTTGGTAACTATGGCTACACCTTC.

The sample holds a few counts of this clonotype. The chain couples TRBV3-1 to TRBJ2-1, with 15 bases lining up with TRBD2. CDR1 and CDR2 from the germline V gene are LGHDT and YNNKEL (reference sequence). This CDR3 is built from 15 residues. V shed 5 bases and J 9 bases; nucleotides not matched to a gene: 5. CDR3 sequence: CASSVGLAGGGEQFF. In nucleotides, the CDR3 is TGTGCCAGCAGCGTGGGACTAGCGGGAGGAGGTGAGCAGTTCTTC.

The chain employs TRBV5-4 and TRBJ2-3, with no clear D. This CDR3 contains 15 residues. Germline V gives CDR1 SGHNT, CDR2 YYREEE (reference sequence). V was shortened by 4 bases and J by 4 bases, with 16 bases between the two germline ends. CDR3 DNA sequence: TGTGCCAGCAGCCCCCGGCCCCGGGTCTCAGATACGCAGTATTTT. Its protein product is CASSPRPRVSDTQYF.

This clonotype was observed a handful of times. V usage is TRBV6-5 and J usage is TRBJ2-1; D is uncertain. The CDR3 is made up of 12 amino acids. Germline V CDR1 and CDR2: MNHEY, SVGAGI. V was trimmed by 0 bases and J by 8 bases, leaving 5 bases between them. CDR3 protein: CASSYSSDEQFF. The CDR3, as DNA: TGTGCCAGCAGTTACTCGTCGGATGAGCAGTTCTTC.